The 29 T cell receptor beta chains below all came from one sample that was sequenced in a study of radiotherapy plus CTLA-4 blockade in lung cancer. Data came from immunoSEQ multiplex PCR; TCRdb stores just in-frame clones and leaves some out. The sample has over 60,000 clones, around 90% seen once. Here the sequenced sample was peripheral blood, taken from a patient treated with radiotherapy plus ipilimumab. The receptors derive from a human donor with non-small cell lung cancer who had stable disease on radiotherapy plus ipilimumab.

This sequence joins TRBV5-6 and TRBJ2-3, with D uncertain. V dropped 1 base and J dropped 9 bases, with 12 bases sitting between them. Looked up from germline, CDR1 is SGHDT and CDR2 is YYEEEE. The CDR3 is made up of 13 amino acids. CDR3 residues: CASSLRFPPTQYF. DNA of the CDR3: TGTGCCAGCAGCTTGAGGTTTCCCCCAACGCAGTATTTT.

The J gene is TRBJ1-4, the V gene TRBV2; a weak D match, TRBD1 (6 bases). The CDR3 consists of 15 residues. Trimming shortened V by 6 bases and J by 3 bases, and 14 bases separated the two germline ends. Germline loops: CDR1 SNHLY, CDR2 FYNNEI. The CDR3 region has the DNA TGTGCCAGCAGGTTGACGGACAGCCCTAATGAAAAACTGTTTTTT. It codes for CASRLTDSPNEKLFF.

The chain uses TRBV7-8 and TRBJ1-4; 9 bases map to TRBD1. The CDR3 has 15 residues. From germline, CDR1 is SGHVS and CDR2 FQNEAQ. V gave up 2 bases and J gave up 4 bases; unmatched junction bases: 2. The CDR3 nucleotides read TGTGCCAGCAGCTTAAGGGACAGGGTTAATGAAAAACTGTTTTTT. This translates into CASSLRDRVNEKLFF.

The DNA of the CDR3 is TGTGCCAGCTCTTCCGGGACAGGGGGAAATCAGCCCCAGCATTTT. Its translation is CASSSGTGGNQPQHF. The chain is built from TRBV6-5 and TRBJ1-5; 11 nucleotides align to TRBD1. The CDR3 consists of 15 residues. CDR1 is MNHEY, CDR2 SVGAGI, per germline. Germline trimming cut 8 bases from V and 4 bases from J; bases unmatched to any gene: 7.

This chain uses TRBV9 with TRBJ1-1; D is unresolved. V was cut by 4 bases and J by 0 bases, with 10 bases left in between. The V gene's germline CDR1 is SGDLS and CDR2 YYNGEE. The CDR3 is 14 amino acids. CDR3 protein: CASSPEQLNTEAFF. DNA for the CDR3: TGTGCCAGCAGCCCAGAACAACTGAACACTGAAGCTTTCTTT. Complete variable domain (other parts from reference TRBV9 and TRBJ1-1): DSGVTQTPKHLITATGQRVTLRCSPRSGDLSVYWYQQSLDQGLQFLIQYYNGEERAKGNILERFSAQQFPDLHSELNLSSLELGDSALYFCASSPEQLNTEAFFGQGTRLTVV.

The rearrangement links TRBV19 to TRBJ1-1; TRBD1 aligns across 10 bases. V was pared by 7 bases and J by 5 bases, with 4 bases of the junction left unmatched. This CDR3 has 13 residues. Germline V gene data show CDR1 as LNHDA and CDR2 as SQIVND (reference sequence). The CDR3 here is CASKRDRGTEAFF. The CDR3 DNA sequence: TGTGCCAGTAAACGGGACAGGGGTACTGAAGCTTTCTTT.

The J gene is TRBJ2-7, the V gene TRBV10-2; 10 nucleotides align to TRBD2. The V segment lost 6 bases and the J segment 2 bases; nucleotides outside the gene matches: 7. Per the germline V gene, CDR1 is WSHSY and CDR2 is SAAADI. The CDR3 runs 15 residues. CDR3 region: CASRGGLANAYEQYF. DNA of the CDR3: TGCGCCAGCAGGGGGGGACTAGCGAACGCCTACGAGCAGTACTTC.

The rearrangement joins TRBV6-1 to TRBJ1-6; 9 bases line up with TRBD1. The CDR3 has 16 residues. V was pared by 2 bases and J by 8 bases, with 7 bases of the junction left unmatched. CDR1 is MNHNS, CDR2 SASEGT, per germline. The CDR3 sequence: CASSEPAWTGDSPLHF. The CDR3 DNA sequence: TGTGCCAGCAGTGAACCCGCCTGGACAGGGGATTCACCCCTCCACTTT.

The V gene is TRBV6-5, the J gene TRBJ1-1, with a tentative D call TRBD1 (6 bases). CDR1 is MNHEY and CDR2 is SVGAGI in the germline V gene. This CDR3 region has 15 residues. Trimming took off 6 bases at V and 0 bases at J, with 14 bases between the two ends. This chain's CDR3 is CASRLAGTLNTEAFF. Written as DNA, the CDR3 is TGTGCCAGCAGACTCGCCGGGACACTGAACACTGAAGCTTTCTTT.

The chain links TRBV25-1 to TRBJ1-4, with D uncertain. Trimming cost V 5 bases and J 8 bases, with 12 bases left between them. Germline CDR1 MGHDK, CDR2 SYGVNS. This CDR3 has 13 amino acids. CDR3 bases: TGTGCCAGCAGTAAGGTGGTAAACGAAAAACTGTTTTTT. It yields the protein CASSKVVNEKLFF.

The chain recombines TRBV2 with TRBJ2-7, with 7 bases lining up with TRBD2. J gave up 0 bases and V 6 bases, and 2 bases lay outside the gene matches. The CDR3 loop spans 13 amino acids. Germline V gene lookup returns CDR1 SNHLY and CDR2 FYNNEI. The CDR3, as DNA: TGTGCCAGCAGCCGGGGGGACTCCTACGAGCAGTACTTC. Its protein product is CASSRGDSYEQYF.

J is TRBJ2-5 and V is TRBV7-9; D remains unclear. This CDR3 region has 13 residues. V was trimmed by 3 bases and J by 5 bases, leaving 10 bases between them. Germline lookup yields CDR1 SEHNR and CDR2 FQNEAQ (reference sequence). The CDR3 loop is CASSFSMGETQYF. The CDR3 DNA follows: TGTGCCAGCAGCTTCTCGATGGGGGAGACCCAGTACTTC.

This clone was counted a single time. The chain joins TRBV10-3 to TRBJ1-3; TRBD1 aligns across 8 bases. CDR3 length: 14 residues. The germline gives CDR1 ENHRY, CDR2 SYGVKD. Germline trimming cut 3 bases from V and 4 bases from J; bases unmatched to any gene: 2. The CDR3 spells CAISDSGGGNTIYF. CDR3 nucleotides: TGTGCCATCAGTGATTCAGGGGGCGGAAACACCATATATTTT.

Written as DNA, the CDR3 is TGTGCCAGCAGCCAGACTAGCGGGAGGGCCGATGAGCAGTTCTTC. Translating it yields CASSQTSGRADEQFF. The V call is TRBV11-3, the J call TRBJ2-1, with 14 bases lining up with TRBD2. With V trimmed by 5 bases and J by 8 bases, 5 bases remained unmatched. The CDR3 is 15 residues long. Germline V lookup: CDR1 SGHNT, CDR2 YENEEA.

V usage is TRBV5-4 and J usage is TRBJ2-5; 7 bases match TRBD1. Germline CDR1 and CDR2: SGHNT and YYREEE (reference sequence). V was pared by 4 bases and J by 1 base, with 7 bases of the junction left unmatched. This CDR3 contains 15 residues. The CDR3, as DNA: TGTGCCAGCAGCGTCCCTACAGGGGCCCAAGAGACCCAGTACTTC. As protein: CASSVPTGAQETQYF. Together with reference TRBV5-4 and TRBJ2-5, the CDR3 gives the full variable domain: ETGVTQSPTHLIKTRGQQVTLRCSSQSGHNTVSWYQQALGQGPQFIFQYYREEENGRGNFPPRFSGLQFPNYSSELNVNALELDDSALYLCASSVPTGAQETQYFGPGTRLLVL.

The chain is built from TRBV19 and TRBJ1-2; D is unclear. Germline lookup yields CDR1 LNHDA and CDR2 SQIVND (reference sequence). The CDR3 runs to 11 residues. Trimming left V 8 bases short and J 2 bases short, with 6 bases between. Written as DNA, the CDR3 is TGTGCCAGTGCAGTAAACTATGGCTACACCTTC. This translates into CASAVNYGYTF.

This sequence joins TRBV7-9 and TRBJ2-1; TRBD1 matches at 8 bases. The V segment lost 4 bases and the J segment 5 bases; nucleotides outside the gene matches: 7. The CDR3 covers 15 residues. Germline V gene lookup returns CDR1 SEHNR and CDR2 FQNEAQ (reference sequence). The CDR3 DNA follows: TGTGCCAGCAGCTGGAACAGGGGGTCCCACAATGAGCAGTTCTTC. It translates to CASSWNRGSHNEQFF.

The V and J genes are TRBV28 and TRBJ2-2, with D possibly being TRBD2 (5 bases). This CDR3 contains 16 residues. V was cut by 7 bases and J by 0 bases, with 15 bases left in between. Per the germline V gene, CDR1 is MDHEN and CDR2 is SYDVKM. The CDR3 DNA follows: TGTGCCAGCACGCCGGGCGGGTCTTCGAACACCGGGGAGCTGTTTTTT. Translating gives CASTPGGSSNTGELFF.

This rearrangement joins TRBV6-6 to TRBJ1-1; D uncertain. Germline-derived CDR1 and CDR2 are MNHNY and SVGAGI (reference sequence). CDR3 length equals 15 residues. V shed 5 bases and J shed 5 bases, with 18 bases lying between them. The CDR3 loop is CASSTLDGKGTEAFF. The CDR3 DNA sequence: TGTGCCAGCAGTACCTTGGACGGCAAGGGTACTGAAGCTTTCTTT.

The chain joins TRBV6-6 to TRBJ2-5; D possibly corresponds to TRBD2 (5 bases). Germline loops: CDR1 MNHNY, CDR2 SVGAGI (reference sequence). Trimming took 4 bases from V and 2 from J, leaving 17 bases between them. There are 16 residues in the CDR3. CDR3 in amino acids: CASSLASVRLQETQYF. DNA for the CDR3: TGTGCCAGCAGTTTAGCGTCGGTCCGGCTACAAGAGACCCAGTACTTC.

This chain connects TRBV5-6 to TRBJ2-1; 13 bases agree with TRBD2. The CDR3 loop spans 18 amino acids. With V trimmed by 3 bases and J by 0 bases, 6 bases remained unmatched. The germline V gene encodes CDR1 SGHDT and CDR2 YYEEEE. CDR3 residues: CASSSRLAGGRSYNEQFF. CDR3 nucleotide sequence: TGTGCCAGCAGCTCCAGACTAGCGGGAGGCCGCTCCTACAATGAGCAGTTCTTC. The full variable domain, rest sourced from reference TRBV5-6 and TRBJ2-1, is DAGVTQSPTHLIKTRGQQVTLRCSPKSGHDTVSWYQQALGQGPQFIFQYYEEEERQRGNFPDRFSGHQFPNYSSELNVNALLLGDSALYLCASSSRLAGGRSYNEQFFGPGTRLTVL.

This chain uses TRBV13 with TRBJ2-5; D remains ambiguous. The V end was cut by 2 bases, the J end by 3 bases, with 1 base between. Germline V gives CDR1 PRHDT, CDR2 FYEKMQ (reference sequence). The CDR3 runs to 11 residues. The CDR3, as DNA: TGTGCCAGCAGCTTAAAAGAGACCCAGTACTTC. Amino acids: CASSLKETQYF.

The chain combines TRBV7-9 with TRBJ1-2; D is unclear. The CDR3 runs to 13 residues. CDR1 and CDR2 from the germline V gene are SEHNR and FQNEAQ (reference sequence). V was clipped by 4 bases and J by 4 bases, with 10 bases between them. CDR3 residues: CASSSPSGYGYTF. The CDR3 DNA reads TGTGCCAGCAGCTCCCCTTCGGGCTATGGCTACACCTTC.

The chain joins TRBV5-1 to TRBJ2-5; D is uncertain. Germline CDR1 SGHRS, CDR2 YFSETQ. The CDR3 covers 13 residues. V dropped 1 base and J dropped 7 bases, with 11 bases sitting between them. CDR3 bases: TGCGCCAGCAGCTTGACAGAAACGGGGACCCAGTACTTC. Residues: CASSLTETGTQYF.

The chain has TRBV4-1 and TRBJ1-3; 7 nucleotides match TRBD1. Germline V gene sequence: CDR1 MGHRA, CDR2 YSYEKL. This CDR3 has 16 amino acids. V shed 1 base, J shed 4 bases, and the junction held 7 bases outside the gene matches. CDR3 sequence: CASSQGLTGSGNTIYF. For the CDR3, the DNA is TGCGCCAGCAGCCAAGGCCTGACAGGGTCAGGAAACACCATATATTTT.

The V and J genes are TRBV7-2 and TRBJ2-5; D gene uncertain. The V gene's germline CDR1 is SGHTA and CDR2 FQGNSA. The CDR3 runs to 15 residues. V was pared by 3 bases and J by 0 bases, with 11 bases between. In DNA form, the CDR3 reads TGTGCCAGCAGCTTTGCCCGAGCGTACCAAGAGACCCAGTACTTC. Its protein is CASSFARAYQETQYF.

V is TRBV6-5 and J is TRBJ2-7; TRBD1 aligns across 7 bases. V trimming: 6 bases; J trimming: 2 bases; junction bases outside the gene matches: 7. This CDR3 is 14 amino acids long. Per the germline V gene, CDR1 is MNHEY and CDR2 is SVGAGI. The CDR3 sequence: CASSRTQGAYEQYF. The DNA for the CDR3 is TGTGCCAGCAGCCGTACCCAGGGGGCCTACGAGCAGTACTTC.

The chain employs TRBV7-9 and TRBJ2-7; no definite D call. The CDR3 has 11 amino acids. Trimming removed 1 base at V and 5 bases at J, with 3 bases between. Germline values: CDR1 SEHNR, CDR2 FQNEAQ (reference sequence). The DNA of the CDR3 is TGTGCCAGCAGCTTAGGCGACGAGCAGTACTTC. The encoded protein is CASSLGDEQYF.

This clone was counted once. The chain has TRBV18 and TRBJ2-5; D might be TRBD1 (5 bases). The CDR3 totals 14 residues. The V end was cut by 0 bases, the J end by 1 base, with 6 bases between. Germline CDR1 KGHSH, CDR2 LQKENI. In nucleotides, the CDR3 is TGTGCCAGCTCACCACCTACAGGCCAAGAGACCCAGTACTTC. It yields the protein CASSPPTGQETQYF. The whole variable domain, filled in from reference TRBV18 and TRBJ2-5, reads NAGVMQNPRHLVRRRGQEARLRCSPMKGHSHVYWYRQLPEEGLKFMVYLQKENIIDESGMPKERFSAEFPKEGPSILRIQQVVRGDSAAYFCASSPPTGQETQYFGPGTRLLVL.